The source of this TCR beta chain is a study of radiation and T cells in renal cell carcinoma. Assay: immunoSEQ multiplex PCR; the TCRdb copy retains only in-frame clones and omits some. This table has some 150,000 clones, around 88% appearing once. Findings and caveats of the study: From baseline, blood top tumor clonotypes peaked at 2 weeks post-radiation.

Time point: blood 4 weeks post-SBRT, at nephrectomy. Treatment denoted: 15 Gy SBRT to primary tumor, nephrectomy 4 weeks later. Blood was sampled at baseline, 2 weeks and 4 weeks after SBRT. The CDR3 totals 14 residues. Trimming removed 4 bases from V and 5 bases from J, with 14 bases in between. Germline CDR1 reads LNHDA; CDR2 reads SQIVND (reference sequence). On this clone: Its antigen is unidentified.

The starting material was blood, obtained from a patient whose treatment included radiotherapy and nephrectomy. The sequence came from a woman aged 50 to 60 with renal cell carcinoma. The V gene is TRBV19, the J gene TRBJ2-5; a possible D gene is TRBD2 (7 bases). Here the CDR3 DNA reads TGTGCCAGTAGTAGCCAACAGGGAGGGGAGACCCAGTACTTC. Translation: CASSSQQGGETQYF.